Below, one T cell receptor (beta chain) is given with its context. Its antigen is not identified. Cryopreserved PBMCs were the source of around 2 micrograms of genomic DNA, which went to TCR beta libraries. Profiled with immunoSEQ multiplex PCR; TCRdb holds only in-frame clones, not every one. The data contain about 43,000 clones, about 70% of them singletons. The sample comes from a study of cytotoxic CD8 clonotypes in ibrutinib-treated CLL. About the study: There were approximately ten relapsed/refractory patients and about 15 treatment-naive patients, and fewer than 18 were IGHV unmutated.

V was clipped by 9 bases and J by 5 bases; unmatched bases: 7. Germline-derived CDR1 and CDR2 are SNHLY and FYNNEI. The CDR3 is made up of 14 amino acids. Broader study findings: Clonality rose at ibrutinib response and fell back toward baseline at progression. With treatment, public clonotypes, which were uncommon, either contracted or remained stable.

This chain uses TRBV2 with TRBJ2-2; 9 positions agree with TRBD1. The TCR sequence derives from a human donor with chronic lymphocytic leukemia. Sequences were derived from PBMCs, sampled after 12 months of ibrutinib treatment. CDR3: CASRVDRGTGELFF. The DNA for the CDR3 is TGTGCCAGTAGAGTCGACAGGGGGACCGGGGAGCTGTTTTTT.